This T cell receptor (beta chain) was documented in a study of human T cells and chemical hapten exposure. Study as a whole: Yields of TCR per sample differed, chiefly owing to small differences in pooled library volume.

Study-wide results and caveats: Expanded TCR counts at PT1 were positively correlated with the patch test score. It was expanded TCRs that formed significantly more large CDR3 similarity clusters than controls did.

TCRdb re-called the RACE reads with MiXCR, one entry per CDR3 protein. The sample carries 89,000 or so distinct CDR3 sequences, 5% to 8.5% recorded once. Germline CDR1 is MNHEY and CDR2 is SVGAGI. The length of the CDR3 is 15 residues. V was cut by 2 bases and J by 7 bases, with 17 bases left in between. Time point meaning: patch test 2, 6 weeks after DPC sensitization. Treatment described: therapeutic diphenylcyclopropenone sensitization with weekly scalp DPC. Donors, patients with alopecia ranging from 18 to 70 years old and judged suitable for DPC, provided samples. The table lists this clonotype with many counts. Its cognate antigen is unknown.

The chain employs TRBV6-5 and TRBJ2-5, with a possible D match to TRBD2 (6 bases). This specimen was whole blood, taken in connection with sensitization to the hapten diphenylcyclopropenone (DPC). This TCR was recovered from a woman aged 25 to 39 with alopecia areata. Some clones in this sample may be carry-over from other donors' samples. CDR3 DNA: TGTGCCAGCAGTTACGGCGGGGACGGACGCGCGACCCAGTACTTC. Its protein product is CASSYGGDGRATQYF.